These 11 T cell receptor beta chains were sequenced from one sample in a study of T-cell memory formation after mild COVID-19. In TCRdb, the 5' RACE reads were re-called with MiXCR into one record per CDR3 protein. The data hold 450,000 to 650,000 distinct CDR3 sequences, with about a fifth observed a single time. The sequenced sample was PBMCs or a T cell subset sorted from them (not recorded which). These receptors were taken from an adult woman who had mild COVID-19 (a few samples of this study predate the infection). Cell type and time point are not known.

This clonotype has ten or more counts. The V gene is TRBV27, the J gene TRBJ2-2; D unclear. V was shortened by 5 bases and J by 4 bases, with 5 bases between the two germline ends. Germline V gene lookup returns CDR1 MNHEY and CDR2 SMNVEV (reference sequence). This CDR3 has 12 amino acids. The CDR3 bases are TGTGCCAGCAGTCACTTCACCGGGGAGCTGTTTTTT. Amino acids: CASSHFTGELFF.

This clonotype was counted ten times or more. This rearrangement joins TRBV4-1 to TRBJ2-7; unclear D gene. Germline lookup yields CDR1 MGHRA and CDR2 YSYEKL. CDR3 length: 15 residues. The V and J ends lost 1 base and 2 bases respectively, with 12 bases between them. Here the CDR3 reads CASSQGGRNPYEQYF. In nucleotides, the CDR3 is TGCGCCAGCAGCCAAGGCGGCCGAAACCCCTACGAGCAGTACTTC.

The chain's CDR3 is CASSSLGGISTDTQYF. CDR3 sequence (DNA): TGTGCCAGCAGCTCCCTAGGGGGAATTAGCACAGATACGCAGTATTTT. The chain recombines TRBV7-3 with TRBJ2-3; D might be TRBD1 (6 bases). The germline gives CDR1 SGHTA, CDR2 FQGTGA. CDR3 length: 16 residues. Trimming took 4 bases from V and 0 from J, leaving 14 bases between them.

A few counts support this clonotype. CDR3 DNA: TGTGCCAGCAGCTGGGGACAGCTCAACGAGCAGTACTTC. Its translation is CASSWGQLNEQYF. V and J are TRBV6-2 or TRBV6-3 and TRBJ2-7, with 7 bases fitting TRBD1. The V and J ends lost 6 bases and 5 bases, in that order; junction bases with no gene match: 7. CDR3 length: 13 residues. The germline gives CDR1 MNHEY, CDR2 SVGEGT.

This rearrangement joins TRBV6-1 to TRBJ2-2; 9 bases are shared with TRBD1. The CDR3 runs 16 residues. Germline CDR1 and CDR2: MNHNS and SASEGT. Trimming cost V 4 bases and J 4 bases; bases outside gene matches: 7. CDR3 in DNA: TGTGCCAGCAGTGCTAGGGACAGGGAGTTCACCGGGGAGCTGTTTTTT. Residues: CASSARDREFTGELFF.

This clonotype was detected a few times. The chain couples TRBV7-3 to TRBJ2-3; D is undetermined. From germline, CDR1 is SGHTA and CDR2 FQGTGA. The V and J ends lost 5 bases and 11 bases respectively, with 17 bases between them. CDR3 length equals 13 residues. The CDR3 region has the DNA TGTGCCAGCAGCCCAGGAATAGGTGTCGAGCAGTATTTT. Protein product: CASSPGIGVEQYF. Together with reference TRBV7-3 and TRBJ2-3, the CDR3 gives the full variable domain: GAGVSQTPSNKVTEKGKYVELRCDPISGHTALYWYRQSLGQGPEFLIYFQGTGAADDSGLPNDRFFAVRPEGSVSTLKIQRTERGDSAVYLCASSPGIGVEQYFGPGTRLTVL.

This clonotype was seen only a few times. This chain links TRBV6-5 with TRBJ2-1; 14 bases are shared with TRBD2. CDR3 size: 15 residues. The germline CDR1 and CDR2 sequences are MNHEY and SVGAGI. J was trimmed by 7 bases and V by 6 bases; bases with no gene match: 5. The CDR3: CASRETSGRGNEQFF. CDR3 sequence (DNA): TGTGCCAGCAGGGAGACTAGCGGGAGGGGGAATGAGCAGTTCTTC.

This clonotype was observed a few times. The rearrangement joins TRBV18 to TRBJ2-7; D is undetermined. Trimming pared 3 bases from V and 7 bases from J, leaving 10 bases between. This CDR3 contains 12 residues. Germline CDR1 KGHSH, CDR2 LQKENI. CDR3 bases: TGTGCCAGCTCACCGACCCCACCTGAGCAGTACTTC. Translating it yields CASSPTPPEQYF.

J is TRBJ2-7 and V is TRBV7-9; the D gene is possibly TRBD1 (5 bases). V lost 5 bases to trimming and J lost 3 bases, with 11 bases between them. The length of the CDR3 is 13 residues. Germline V gene data show CDR1 as SEHNR and CDR2 as FQNEAQ (reference sequence). CDR3 nucleotides: TGTGCCAGCAGCCCACAGGTAGACTACGAGCAGTACTTC. Translation: CASSPQVDYEQYF. The variable domain in full, completed from reference TRBV7-9 and TRBJ2-7, reads DTGVSQNPRHKITKRGQNVTFRCDPISEHNRLYWYRQTLGQGPEFLTYFQNEAQLEKSRLLSDRFSAERPKGSFSTLEIQRTEQGDSAMYLCASSPQVDYEQYFGPGTRLTVT.

This chain connects TRBV20-1 to TRBJ1-6, with D possibly being TRBD1 (5 bases). The CDR3 is made up of 13 amino acids. Germline-derived CDR1 and CDR2 are DFQATT and SNEGSKA (reference sequence). The ends were cut back, 4 bases at V and 7 bases at J, with 11 bases in the middle. Here the CDR3 reads CSAIETVNSPLHF. In nucleotides, the CDR3 is TGCAGTGCTATAGAGACAGTAAATTCACCCCTCCACTTT.

The chain carries TRBV2 and TRBJ1-5, with 7 positions matching TRBD1. This CDR3 region has 16 residues. Germline-derived CDR1 and CDR2 are SNHLY and FYNNEI. Trimming removed 4 bases from V and 9 bases from J; junction bases left unmatched: 15. CDR3 residues: CASSGPRQGVKGPQHF. In nucleotides, the CDR3 is TGTGCCAGCAGTGGCCCCCGCCAGGGGGTTAAGGGGCCCCAGCATTTT.